The clone carrying this T cell receptor beta chain has a handful of counts. The antigen remains unidentified. The source of the sample is a study of identical twins. General observations from the study: Invariant T cells like MAIT and iNKT could partly confound the zero-insertion analyses. Fewer insertions characterized abundant cord blood beta clonotypes, whereas memory repertoires showed none. The study found that models underestimated out-of-frame TCR alpha sharing in monozygotic twins.

TCRdb reprocessed the 5' RACE reads via MiXCR and lists one record per CDR3 protein. The data contain approximately 630,000 distinct CDR3 sequences, roughly 7.1% of them singletons. The V end lost 4 bases, the J end lost 5 bases, and 12 bases lay between the germline ends. The CDR3 is 12 residues long. Germline CDR1 SQVTM, CDR2 ANQGSEA. The same sample was also studied in work on yellow fever vaccine responses in identical twins.

The sequence came from a woman aged 18-30 years in good health. The chain combines TRBV29-1 with TRBJ2-7; tentatively, D is TRBD1 (6 bases). The sequenced sample consisted of PBMCs. CDR3 sequence reads: CSVVRGINEQYF. DNA of the CDR3: TGCAGCGTTGTCAGGGGTATAAACGAGCAGTACTTC.